This entry lists 28 T cell receptor beta chains sequenced from one sample in a study of tumor-infiltrating lymphocytes in primary liver carcinoma. Each 20-30 mg portion of unsorted bulk tissue served as the source for co-extraction of RNA and DNA. cDNA specific to TCR beta was made from 500 ng of total RNA, with a constant-region primer employed for priming. Three nested multiplex PCR rounds, a slightly modified ARM-PCR, produced the libraries for TCR beta. The study ran its first two PCR rounds for around 10 cycles each, using TRBV1-TRBV30 forward primers and a C-beta reverse primer. TCRdb reprocessed the multiplex PCR reads via MiXCR and lists one record per CDR3 protein. The sample includes roughly 100,000 distinct CDR3 sequences, roughly 85% seen only once; the top ten take under 25%. Sequenced material: liver tumor tissue from sampling region 3. Subset noted: tumor region T3, left-lateral pole. The origin of the receptors is a man aged 35 to 55 with primary liver carcinoma and hepatitis B virus infection.

With respect to this clonotype: The junction departs from germline at one end; a sequencing error may be responsible. The rearrangement uses TRBV11-1 and TRBJ2-3; D is possibly TRBD1 or TRBD2 (5 bases each). Germline V gives CDR1 SGHAT, CDR2 FQDESV (reference sequence). The CDR3 has 19 residues. CDR3 sequence (DNA): TGTGCCAGCAACTCTGGGGGAAGCTCTGTTGGAGCCCGCATAGATACGCAGTTTTTT. It specifies CASNSGGSSVGARIDTQFF.

The V gene is TRBV4-2, the J gene TRBJ2-1, with D perhaps TRBD2 (5 bases). The CDR3 consists of 18 residues. The V gene lost 1 base and the J gene lost 0 bases, with 16 bases spanning the gap. Germline V CDR1 and CDR2: LGHNA, YNFKEQ. CDR3 sequence (DNA): TGTGCCAGCAGCCAAGCGACTAACGGGCCCAGCTCCTACAATGAGCAGTTCTTC. It specifies CASSQATNGPSSYNEQFF.

This clonotype has just a few counts. Germline and junction disagree at one end, which may indicate a read error. The CDR3 loop reads CASSQEAGSRFHEQYF. CDR3 DNA: TGTGCCAGCAGCCAAGAGGCGGGGAGCAGATTCCACGAGCAGTACTTC. J is TRBJ2-7 and V is TRBV4-3; D might be TRBD2 (6 bases). Germline lookup yields CDR1 LGHNA and CDR2 YSLEER. The CDR3 totals 16 residues.

This rearrangement joins TRBV4-3 to TRBJ2-2, with a tentative D call TRBD1 (5 bases). The CDR3 length is 19 residues. Trimming cost V 4 bases and J 6 bases, with 27 bases left between them. Germline CDR1 is LGHNA and CDR2 is YSLEER. The CDR3 region has the DNA TGCGCCAGCAGCCCCCGAGGCCCGACAAGGGGCGGCTCAGCCGGGGAGCTGTTTTTT. It specifies CASSPRGPTRGGSAGELFF.

Remarks on this clonotype: A much larger clone differs from this one at a single base, so this may be a read error. DNA for the CDR3: TGCGCCAGCAGCTCCCGACTAGCGGGAGTAGTTACAGATACGCAGCATTTT. Its translation: CASSSRLAGVVTDTQHF. J is TRBJ2-3 and V is TRBV5-1; D unresolved. The J call is doubtful: the DNA matches TRBJ1-5 better. From germline, CDR1 is SGHRS and CDR2 YFSETQ. This CDR3 is 17 amino acids long.

Note on this clonotype: A much larger clone is a single base away; this may be a read error. This chain uses TRBV24-1 with TRBJ2-1, with D possibly TRBD2 on 5 matching bases. The better agreement between TRBJ2-7 and the DNA end casts doubt on the J call. This CDR3 comprises 16 residues. Looked up from germline, CDR1 is KGHDR and CDR2 is SFDVKD. CDR3 nucleotides: TGTGCCACCAGTGACGCCGCGGCAGACGACTACAATGAGCAGTACTTC. Translation: CATSDAAADDYNEQYF.

The table lists this clonotype with a count of one. Germline and junction disagree at one end, which may indicate a read error. The gene calls are TRBV6-5 and TRBJ2-5, with 7 bases fitting TRBD2. Germline V gene lookup returns CDR1 MNHEY and CDR2 SVGAGI. The CDR3 consists of 15 residues. CDR3 sequence: CASSYAGVVQETQSF. The CDR3, as DNA: TGTGCCAGCAGTTACGCGGGAGTGGTACAAGAGACTCAGTCCTTC.

This clonotype was observed many times. The rearrangement links TRBV5-1 to TRBJ2-3, with D possibly TRBD2 on 6 matching bases. Germline CDR1 SGHRS, CDR2 YFSETQ. The CDR3 spans 15 residues. The germline V and J ends were trimmed by 4 bases and 2 bases, with 14 bases remaining between them. CDR3 coding DNA: TGCGCCAGCAGCCACATCCGGACTAACACAGATACGCAGTATTTT. Its protein product is CASSHIRTNTDTQYF.

A note on this clonotype: The CDR3 carries no conserved terminal phenylalanine or tryptophan, so it likely arises from a read error. The DNA is omitted, as the CDR3 cannot be located on it reliably, and the CDR3 follows TCRdb's listing. The genes are TRBV6-5 and TRBJ2-3; the table's D call, TRBD2, has no DNA check behind it. Germline-derived CDR1 and CDR2 are MNHEY and SVGAGI. The CDR3 spans 15 residues, counting both ends. CDR3 region: CASSPGLAGTDTQYV.

This clonotype was recorded a few times. This may be a read error, as it is one base from a much larger clone. V usage is TRBV5-1 and J usage is TRBJ2-5; TRBD2 matches at 7 bases. The V gene end was trimmed by 1 base and the J gene end by 5 bases; junction bases not matched to a gene: 8. Germline loops: CDR1 SGHRS, CDR2 YFSETQ. The CDR3 runs to 15 residues. The CDR3 coding sequence is TGCGCCAGCAGCTTGTCGGGCGGGAGCACGGAGACCCAGTACTTC. It encodes CASSLSGGSTETQYF.

This clonotype is a singleton in its sample. CDR3 residues: CSVGVDRGRVETQYF. The CDR3 region has the DNA TGCAGCGTTGGAGTGGACAGGGGGCGAGTAGAGACCCAGTACTTC. The rearrangement links TRBV29-1 to TRBJ2-5; 11 bases align to TRBD1. The CDR3 loop spans 15 amino acids. Germline-derived CDR1 and CDR2 are SQVTM and ANQGSEA. V lost 4 bases to trimming and J lost 4 bases; unmatched junction nucleotides: 8.

The chain carries TRBV11-2 and TRBJ2-6, with 8 nucleotides matching TRBD1. V shed 5 bases, J shed 1 base, and the junction held 19 bases outside the gene matches. The CDR3 runs 21 residues. The V gene's germline CDR1 is SGHAT and CDR2 FQNNGV. CDR3 DNA: TGTGCCAGCAGCATGGGGGGAGACAGGGGCGTCTCCCTTTCTGGGGCCAACGTCCTGACTTTC. This sequence encodes CASSMGGDRGVSLSGANVLTF.

Turning to this clonotype: At one end, the junction sequence differs from germline, possibly due to a read error. The rearrangement links TRBV11-2 to TRBJ1-5; D is unresolved. CDR1 SGHAT and CDR2 FQNNGV come from the germline V gene. The CDR3 runs 15 residues. CDR3 residues: CASSQNTLDNQPQRF. DNA for the CDR3: TGTGCCAGCAGCCAAAACACCCTTGACAATCAGCCCCAGCGTTTT.

This clonotype was counted many times. The rearrangement links TRBV5-1 to TRBJ2-5; TRBD2 matches at 8 bases. Germline CDR1 is SGHRS and CDR2 is YFSETQ. The CDR3 has 15 amino acids. With 0 bases clipped from V and 1 base from J, the junction kept 2 bases outside the gene matches. CDR3 amino acids: CASSLDGRAQETQYF. DNA of the CDR3: TGCGCCAGCAGCTTGGACGGGAGGGCCCAAGAGACCCAGTACTTC.

The chain carries TRBV2 and TRBJ2-2; D not resolved. Trimming cost V 7 bases and J 6 bases, with 15 bases left between them. This CDR3 has 14 residues. CDR1 is SNHLY and CDR2 is FYNNEI in the germline V gene. The CDR3 bases are TGTGCCAGCAATGAGTTAGGGAAGGCCGGGGAGCTGTTTTTT. It codes for CASNELGKAGELFF.

This clonotype showed up many times. The chain links TRBV5-1 to TRBJ2-3, with 10 bases aligning to TRBD1. With 4 bases clipped from V and 1 base from J, the junction kept 3 bases outside the gene matches. The CDR3 contains 15 residues. Per the germline V gene, CDR1 is SGHRS and CDR2 is YFSETQ. In DNA form, the CDR3 reads TGCGCCAGCAGCGGGACAGGGGAGGGCACAGATACGCAGTATTTT. Translation: CASSGTGEGTDTQYF.

As to this clonotype: The junction and the germline gene differ at one end; a read error may be behind it. The CDR3 bases are TGTGCCTGCAGCCCCCAGATGGCGGGACGCACCGGGGAGCTGTTGTTT. Encoded protein: CACSPQMAGRTGELLF. This chain joins TRBV11-2 and TRBJ2-2, with D perhaps TRBD2 (6 bases). The germline gives CDR1 SGHAT, CDR2 FQNNGV. The CDR3 extends over 16 amino acids.

This chain links TRBV7-3 with TRBJ2-3; TRBD2 is a possible D gene (5 bases). V lost 4 bases and J lost 1, with 6 bases in between. The CDR3 consists of 13 residues. Germline CDR1 SGHTA, CDR2 FQGTGA. For the CDR3, the DNA is TGTGCCAGCAGCTCCGGGGGCACAGATACGCAGTATTTT. This encodes CASSSGGTDTQYF.

Regarding this clonotype: Here the CDR3 omits its conserved ending phenylalanine or tryptophan, so a read error is the likely source. V and J are TRBV6-2 or TRBV6-3 and TRBJ2-3, with D possibly being TRBD1 or TRBD2 (5 bases each). The germline CDR1 and CDR2 sequences are MNHEY and SVGEGT. The CDR3 spans 13 residues. V was cut by 6 bases and J by 11 bases, with 18 bases left in between. The CDR3 spells CASSPIRDVRQYY. The CDR3 region has the DNA TGTGCCAGCAGCCCCATACGGGACGTACGGCAGTATTAT.

This chain uses TRBV29-1 with TRBJ2-4; the D gene could be TRBD1 or TRBD2 (5 bases each). Germline loops: CDR1 SQVTM, CDR2 ANQGSEA. The CDR3 consists of 15 residues. V lost 4 bases to trimming and J lost 3 bases, with 16 bases between them. Written as DNA, the CDR3 is TGCAGCGTTGTCGTAGGAGGTGGGGGCAAAAACATTCAGTACTTC. Translating gives CSVVVGGGGKNIQYF. The entire variable domain, with the rest obtained from reference TRBV29-1 and TRBJ2-4, is as follows: SAVISQKPSRDICQRGTSLTIQCQVDSQVTMMFWYRQQPGQSLTLIATANQGSEATYESGFVIDKFPISRPNLTFSTLTVSNMSPEDSSIYLCSVVVGGGGKNIQYFGAGTRLSVL.

This clonotype was picked up one time. The rearrangement joins TRBV5-4 to TRBJ1-6; tentatively, D is TRBD1 (5 bases). Germline values: CDR1 SGHNT, CDR2 YYREEE (reference sequence). Trimming removed 1 base from V and 10 bases from J, with 18 bases in between. The length of the CDR3 is 16 residues. CDR3 in DNA: TGTGCCAGCAGCTTGACTTCCGGGACCGGAGCCTCACCCCTCCACTTT. This sequence encodes CASSLTSGTGASPLHF.

Concerning this clonotype: The junction departs from germline at one end; a sequencing error may be responsible. In nucleotides, the CDR3 is TGTGCCAGCGCTATAGGTACAACTAATGAAAAACTGTCCTTT. This gives the protein CASAIGTTNEKLSF. The V gene is TRBV6-1, the J gene TRBJ1-4; D unresolved. Germline CDR1 reads MNHNS; CDR2 reads SASEGT. This CDR3 is built from 14 residues.

On this clonotype itself: In this CDR3 the conserved last residue, phenylalanine or tryptophan, is missing, so a read error is likely. V is TRBV12-3 or TRBV12-4 and J is TRBJ1-2; 7 bases fit TRBD1. The CDR3 length is 13 residues. The CDR3 DNA reads as TGTGTCAGCAGCCCGGGACAGACCTATGGCTACACCTTA. Encoded protein: CVSSPGQTYGYTL.

Of note for this clonotype: An end of the junction does not agree with germline; a read error may underlie this. The V gene is TRBV11-3, the J gene TRBJ2-3; D might be TRBD1 or TRBD2, each matching 5 bases. This CDR3 region has 15 residues. Germline V gene data show CDR1 as SGHNT and CDR2 as YENEEA. DNA for the CDR3: TGTGCCAGCAGCCCTGGGGGAGTTGGCACAGATACGCACTATTTT. It encodes CASSPGGVGTDTHYF. Full variable domain (outside the CDR3, taken from reference TRBV11-3 and TRBJ2-3): EAGVVQSPRYKIIEKKQPVAFWCNPISGHNTLYWYLQNLGQGPELLIRYENEEAVDDSQLPKDRFSAERLKGVDSTLKIQPAELGDSAVYLCASSPGGVGTDTHYFGPGTRLTVL.

Notes on this clonotype: Since no conserved phenylalanine or tryptophan closes the CDR3, a read error is the likely cause. It is unclear where the CDR3 begins or ends on the DNA, so no DNA is shown, and the CDR3 is as TCRdb lists it. This chain uses TRBV29-1 with TRBJ2-1; the table names TRBD2, a call not compared with the DNA. The V gene's germline CDR1 is SQVTM and CDR2 ANQGSEA. The CDR3 is made up of 15 amino acids, end residues included. The CDR3 loop is CSVGLAGGFYNGHFL.

This clonotype was recorded many times. The chain recombines TRBV6-1 with TRBJ2-3; 9 bases match TRBD1. Trimming removed 6 bases from V and 5 bases from J; junction bases left unmatched: 6. Germline V lookup: CDR1 MNHNS, CDR2 SASEGT. The CDR3 consists of 14 residues. The CDR3 spells CASSHRGPEDTQYF. Here the CDR3 DNA reads TGTGCCAGCAGCCACAGGGGGCCGGAAGATACGCAGTATTTT.

V gene TRBV29-1 combines with J gene TRBJ2-7; no reliable D call. The germline V gene encodes CDR1 SQVTM and CDR2 ANQGSEA. Deletions cut 6 bases from V and 2 bases from J, with 23 bases between. The CDR3 has 16 residues. Here the CDR3 DNA reads TGCAGCGTCATGACATCTGGGATCGGCATTCCCTACGAGCAGTACTTC. Translation: CSVMTSGIGIPYEQYF.

Concerning this clonotype: The junction and the germline gene differ at one end; a read error may be behind it. The CDR3 sequence: CASGVRVYEQYF. DNA for the CDR3: TGTGCCAGCGGTGTCAGGGTCTACGAGCAGTATTTC. V gene TRBV6-1 combines with J gene TRBJ2-7; D is perhaps TRBD1 (5 bases). The germline gives CDR1 MNHNS, CDR2 SASEGT. The CDR3 totals 12 residues.